This record looks at one T cell receptor (beta chain) sequence and its context. No antigen is known for it. Sequencing was performed with immunoSEQ multiplex PCR; in TCRdb, only in-frame clones are kept and a portion is missing. Found here are over 2 million clones, roughly 95% of them singletons; the top ten hold 0.1% to 0.15%. The sample is drawn from a study of shared clonotypes between healthy human individuals. Regarding the study as a whole: All-four-donor shared clonotypes had higher generation probabilities than non-shared clonotypes did.

From germline, CDR1 is SGHRS and CDR2 YFSETQ. CDR3 size: 14 residues. Trimming removed 0 bases from V and 4 bases from J, with 10 bases in between. The material sequenced was naive CD4+ T cells sorted from blood. Subset specified: CD45RA+ positively selected. The V and J genes are TRBV5-1 and TRBJ2-5, with D hard to call. The clonotype was recovered from a man aged 18 to 30 in good health. The CDR3 DNA reads TGCGCCAGCAGCTTGGGGGCCCCTCGAGAGACCCAGTACTTC. Its protein product is CASSLGAPRETQYF.